The T cell receptor (beta chain) described here comes from a study of cytomegalovirus exposure and HLA in healthy donors. The CDR3 runs 14 residues. Germline V gene lookup returns CDR1 MDHEN and CDR2 SYDVKM. The V end was cut by 7 bases, the J end by 0 bases, with 13 bases between. With respect to this clone: What it binds is unknown.

Study-wide results and limits: Accounts indicate the classifier identified cytomegalovirus status with strong specificity and sensitivity. Subsequent analysis showed first-cohort TCR clusters tending to co-occur in roughly 130 validation repertoires. Listed as cytomegalovirus-associated were approximately 160 TCR beta chains.

Clones were sequenced by immunoSEQ multiplex PCR, and TCRdb holds only the in-frame ones, with some missing. The sample comprises about 160,000 clones, approximately 89% of which are singletons, and around 10% rests with the top ten. The sequenced material came from PBMCs. The sequence was collected from a woman aged 18-29 years in good health and CMV-seropositive. V gene TRBV28 combines with J gene TRBJ2-7; tentatively, D is TRBD2 (5 bases). The CDR3 spells CASIRSGSSYEQYF. CDR3 coding DNA: TGTGCCAGCATCCGAAGTGGGAGCTCCTACGAGCAGTACTTC.